This entry features one T cell receptor (beta chain) sequence. The target antigen is unknown. The data were obtained in a study of T cell responses to AZD1222 COVID-19 vaccine. Study-level findings and limits: Donors in the cohort were predominantly white British and more often female, and clonal diversity was possibly underestimated. There were vaccine-associated CD4 TCRs across spike, dominant at 160-218 and 743-854.

Pooling covered second doses at about 4 or about 12 weeks. The CDR3 runs 14 residues. Germline lookup yields CDR1 SGHKS and CDR2 YYEKEE (reference sequence). Between the trimmed V and J ends, which lost 1 base and 6 bases, there was a span of 11 bases. Profiling relied on immunoSEQ multiplex PCR, and the TCRdb table lists in-frame clones only, not all of them. The repertoire holds tens of thousands of clones, with around 80% as singletons. This chain connects TRBV5-5 to TRBJ2-4, with D maybe TRBD1 (7 bases). The TCR comes from an adult who received the AZD1222 COVID-19 vaccine. This material consisted of peripheral blood, taken 28 days after the second AZD1222 dose. The CDR3, as DNA: TGTGCCAGCAGCTTGTGGGGGGACAGAAACATTCAGTACTTC. This sequence encodes CASSLWGDRNIQYF.